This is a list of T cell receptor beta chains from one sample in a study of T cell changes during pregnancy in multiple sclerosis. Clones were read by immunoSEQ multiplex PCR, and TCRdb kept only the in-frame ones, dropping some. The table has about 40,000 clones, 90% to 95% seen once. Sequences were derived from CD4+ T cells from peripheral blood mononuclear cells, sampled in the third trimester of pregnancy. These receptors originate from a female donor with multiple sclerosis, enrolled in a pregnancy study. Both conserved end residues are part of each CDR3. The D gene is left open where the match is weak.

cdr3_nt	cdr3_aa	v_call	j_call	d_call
TGCAGCGTTGTGTCCCCAGGGGGCACTGAAGCTTTCTTT	CSVVSPGGTEAFF	TRBV29-1	TRBJ1-1	TRBD1
TGTGCCAGTAGTATGGGACTAGCGGGAGGAGATACGCAGTATTTT	CASSMGLAGGDTQYF	TRBV19	TRBJ2-3	TRBD2
TGTGCCAGCAGTGAACTGCGTGGCTACACCTTC	CASSELRGYTF	TRBV6-1	TRBJ1-2	-
TGTGCCAGCAGCCAGCGGGAGTCCTACAATGAGCAGTTCTTC	CASSQRESYNEQFF	TRBV7-3	TRBJ2-1	TRBD2
TGCGCCAGCAGTGAGTCATTAGCGGGAGGGAATGAGCAGTTCTTC	CASSESLAGGNEQFF	TRBV10-1	TRBJ2-1	TRBD2
TGTGCCAGCAGCTGGGTCGGACAGAAACACTACAATGAGCAGTTCTTC	CASSWVGQKHYNEQFF	TRBV5-6	TRBJ2-1	-
TGCGCCAGCGCCGCGGACAGCCAAGAGACCCAGTACTTC	CASAADSQETQYF	TRBV5-1	TRBJ2-5	-
TGTGCCAGCAGTCCCAGGGGGTACGAGCAGTACTTC	CASSPRGYEQYF	TRBV6-6	TRBJ2-7	TRBD1
TGTGCCAGCAGCGACGACATAAGGGCTTTCTTT	CASSDDIRAFF	TRBV25-1	TRBJ1-1	-
TGTGCCCCGTTAACCGGGACAGACCCCTACAATGAGCAGTTCTTC	CAPLTGTDPYNEQFF	TRBV21-1	TRBJ2-1	-
TGTGCCAGTAGTAAAGCCGGGACTAGGGAGACCCAGTACTTC	CASSKAGTRETQYF	TRBV19	TRBJ2-5	TRBD2
TGCAGCGTTGAGGGAGATTTTCAAGAGACCCAGTACTTC	CSVEGDFQETQYF	TRBV29-1	TRBJ2-5	-